This TCR beta chain was recovered during a study of shared clonotypes between healthy human individuals. Study at large: Per donor, three plates held CD4 naive cells, three held CD4 memory, two held CD8 naive and one held CD8 memory.

Germline values: CDR1 SGHRS, CDR2 YFSETQ. The CDR3 is 11 residues long. Trimming removed 5 bases at V and 3 bases at J, with 6 bases between. The deep-level immunoSEQ assay was used. The input for sorted-subset replicate PCRs was 200 to 250 ng DNA, around 27,000 T cell genomes. Profiled with immunoSEQ multiplex PCR; TCRdb holds only in-frame clones, not every one. The repertoire holds fewer than 3 million clones, less than 95% seen once, with 0.37% in the top ten. The sequenced material came from naive CD4+ T cells from PBMCs. Stated subset: CD45RA+ positively selected. The chain employs TRBV5-1 and TRBJ2-7; D is unresolved. This TCR was recovered from a man in his late teens or twenties in good health. Some clones in this sample may be carry-over from other donors' samples. Here the CDR3 reads CASRGIYEQYF. The CDR3 nucleotides are TGCGCCAGCAGGGGGATCTACGAGCAGTACTTC. Together with reference TRBV5-1 and TRBJ2-7, the CDR3 gives the full variable domain: KAGVTQTPRYLIKTRGQQVTLSCSPISGHRSVSWYQQTPGQGLQFLFEYFSETQRNKGNFPGRFSGRQFSNSRSEMNVSTLELGDSALYLCASRGIYEQYFGPGTRLTVT.